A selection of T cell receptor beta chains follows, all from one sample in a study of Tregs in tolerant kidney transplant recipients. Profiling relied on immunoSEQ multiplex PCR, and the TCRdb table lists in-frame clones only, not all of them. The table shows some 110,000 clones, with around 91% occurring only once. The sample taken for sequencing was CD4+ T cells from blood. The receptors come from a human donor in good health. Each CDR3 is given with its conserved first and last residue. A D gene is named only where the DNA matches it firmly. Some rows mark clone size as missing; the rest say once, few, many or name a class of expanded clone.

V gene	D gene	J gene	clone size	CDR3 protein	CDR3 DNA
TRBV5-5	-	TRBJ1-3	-	CASSFRGDRTGNTIYF	TGTGCCAGCAGCTTTAGAGGGGATCGCACTGGAAACACCATATATTTT
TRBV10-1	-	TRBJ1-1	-	CASSLKPGGPMNTEAFF	TGCGCCAGCAGTCTCAAACCGGGGGGACCGATGAACACTGAAGCTTTCTTT
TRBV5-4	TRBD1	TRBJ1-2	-	CASSRDRGLDGYTF	TGTGCCAGCAGCCGGGACAGGGGGCTCGATGGCTACACCTTC
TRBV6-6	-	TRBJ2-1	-	CASSRGFRGDEQFF	TGTGCCAGCAGTCGAGGGTTTAGGGGGGATGAGCAGTTCTTC
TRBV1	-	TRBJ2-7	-	CTSSPGRTYEQYF	TGCACCAGCAGTCCCGGGAGGACCTACGAGCAGTACTTC
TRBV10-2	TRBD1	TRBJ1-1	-	CASGQGTAGYTEAFF	TGCGCCAGCGGCCAAGGGACAGCCGGCTACACTGAAGCTTTCTTT
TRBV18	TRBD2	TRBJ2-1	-	CASSVLGLELAGGSVQFF	TGTGCCAGCTCCGTCCTTGGCCTTGAACTAGCGGGCGGCTCGGTTCAGTTCTTC
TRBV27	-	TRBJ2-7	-	CASSRIGGNYEQYF	TGTGCCAGCAGCCGAATTGGGGGGAACTACGAGCAGTACTTC
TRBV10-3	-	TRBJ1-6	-	CAIAGTPPNSPLHF	TGTGCCATTGCCGGGACACCTCCTAATTCACCCCTCCACTTT
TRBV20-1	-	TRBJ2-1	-	CSARSWRQFF	TGCAGTGCTCGAAGTTGGAGACAGTTCTTC
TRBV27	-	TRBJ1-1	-	CASSLNRATEAFF	TGTGCCAGCAGTTTAAACAGGGCCACTGAAGCTTTCTTT
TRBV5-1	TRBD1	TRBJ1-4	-	CASSVQGGNEKLFF	TGCGCCAGCAGCGTACAGGGGGGTAATGAAAAACTGTTTTTT
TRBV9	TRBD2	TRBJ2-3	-	CASSPRVAGGRRRTDTQYF	TGTGCCAGCAGCCCGAGGGTAGCGGGGGGGCGACGTCGCACAGATACGCAGTATTTT
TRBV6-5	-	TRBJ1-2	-	CASRLRGGVYGYTF	TGTGCCAGCAGGTTGAGGGGAGGGGTCTATGGCTACACCTTC
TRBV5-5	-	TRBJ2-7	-	CASSLPGAAYEQYF	TGTGCCAGCAGCTTGCCGGGGGCCGCCTACGAGCAGTACTTC
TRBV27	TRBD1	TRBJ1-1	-	CASSSRTGGGKAFF	TGTGCCAGCAGTTCCCGGACAGGGGGTGGGAAAGCTTTCTTT
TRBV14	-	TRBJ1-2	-	CASSLDAAYGYTF	TGTGCCAGCAGCCTGGACGCCGCCTATGGCTACACCTTC
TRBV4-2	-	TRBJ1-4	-	CASSQEAGRGNEKLFF	TGTGCCAGCAGCCAAGAGGCGGGGCGCGGAAATGAAAAACTGTTTTTT
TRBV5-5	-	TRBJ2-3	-	CASSRGAGYTDTQYF	TGTGCCAGCAGCCGGGGGGCAGGCTACACAGATACGCAGTATTTT
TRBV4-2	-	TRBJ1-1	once	CASSQDRGLNTEAFF	TGTGCCAGCAGCCAAGATAGGGGCCTGAACACTGAAGCTTTCTTT
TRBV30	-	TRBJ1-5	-	CAWSLIGNYQPQHF	TGTGCCTGGAGTCTCATAGGGAACTATCAGCCCCAGCATTTT
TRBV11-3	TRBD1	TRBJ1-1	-	CASSQGQGMNTEAFF	TGTGCCAGCAGCCAAGGACAGGGGATGAACACTGAAGCTTTCTTT
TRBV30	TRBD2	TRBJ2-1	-	CAWSVRSGAFYNEQFF	TGTGCCTGGAGTGTACGCAGCGGGGCTTTCTACAATGAGCAGTTCTTC
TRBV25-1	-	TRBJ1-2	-	CASTGGWFGNYGYTF	TGTGCCAGCACCGGAGGGTGGTTTGGGAACTATGGCTACACCTTC
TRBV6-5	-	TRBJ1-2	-	CASSYGANYGYTF	TGTGCCAGCAGTTACGGGGCAAACTATGGCTACACCTTC
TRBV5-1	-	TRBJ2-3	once	CASSRTAGTDTQYF	TGCGCCAGCAGCCGGACAGCGGGCACAGATACGCAGTATTTT
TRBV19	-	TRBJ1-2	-	CASSRRDGNYGYTF	TGTGCCAGTAGCCGACGGGACGGGAACTATGGCTACACCTTC
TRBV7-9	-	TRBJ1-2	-	CASSPGGGDYGYTF	TGTGCCAGCAGCCCCGGGGGGGGCGACTATGGCTACACCTTC
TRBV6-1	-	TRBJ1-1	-	CASSGSGIMAFF	TGTGCCAGCAGTGGATCGGGGATTATGGCTTTCTTT
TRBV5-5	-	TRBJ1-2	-	CASSLGTETYGYTF	TGTGCCAGCAGCTTGGGGACAGAGACCTATGGCTACACCTTC
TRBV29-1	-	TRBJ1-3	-	CSVLTGTNSGNTIYF	TGCAGCGTTCTGACAGGAACCAACTCTGGAAACACCATATATTTT
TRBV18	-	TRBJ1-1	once	CASSPTTDTEAFF	TGTGCCAGCTCACCCACGACAGACACTGAAGCTTTCTTT
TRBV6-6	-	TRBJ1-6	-	CASSYEVSPLHF	TGTGCCAGCAGTTACGAGGTTTCACCCCTCCACTTT
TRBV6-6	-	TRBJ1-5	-	CASSVSTNQPQHF	TGTGCCAGCAGTGTCAGTACTAATCAGCCCCAGCATTTT
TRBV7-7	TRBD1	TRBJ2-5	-	CASSPTGVQETQYF	TGTGCTAGCAGCCCAACAGGGGTGCAGGAGACCCAGTACTTC
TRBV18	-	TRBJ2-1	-	CASSPQSGMAYNEQFF	TGTGCCAGCTCACCACAATCGGGAATGGCCTACAATGAGCAGTTCTTC
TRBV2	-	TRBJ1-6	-	CASIRVISNSPLHF	TGTGCCAGCATCAGGGTTATCAGTAATTCACCCCTCCACTTT
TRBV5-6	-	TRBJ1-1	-	CASSLMGRLNTEAFF	TGTGCCAGCAGCCTGATGGGGCGGCTGAACACTGAAGCTTTCTTT
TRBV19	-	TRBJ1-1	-	CASSIGHRLNTEAFF	TGTGCCAGTAGTATAGGGCACAGGTTGAACACTGAAGCTTTCTTT
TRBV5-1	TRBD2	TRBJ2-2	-	CASSLVAGSTGELFF	TGCGCCAGCAGCTTGGTAGCGGGGTCTACCGGGGAGCTGTTTTTT
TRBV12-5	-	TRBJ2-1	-	CASASKAGSGNEQFF	TGTGCTAGTGCTTCCAAGGCGGGGAGCGGCAATGAGCAGTTCTTC